This T cell receptor (beta chain) was recorded in a study of response to subunit inactivated influenza vaccine. This clonotype was recorded a few times. V was cut by 5 bases and J by 6 bases, with 7 bases left in between. Germline CDR1 and CDR2: MNHNY and SVGAGI (reference sequence). The CDR3 length is 12 residues. MiXCR, applied by TCRdb to the RT-PCR reads, yields one record per CDR3 protein. Here the sample spans about 700,000 distinct CDR3 sequences, about 15% being singletons. Sequenced material: PBMCs from blood, taken roughly 2 weeks before vaccination. The chain couples TRBV6-6 to TRBJ2-2; D is uncertain. The sequence was obtained from a man in his fifties who received an inactivated influenza vaccine. DNA for the CDR3: TGTGCCAGCAGTATAAGTCCCGGGGAGCTGTTTTTT. Residues: CASSISPGELFF.